This T cell receptor (beta chain) stems from a study of cytomegalovirus exposure and HLA in healthy donors. This clone occurred a few times. Its antigen is unknown. Whole-study results and caveats: What was likely a sequencing artifact was a cluster of highly shared sequence variants. Fewer N-insertions than the 666-donor mean were reportedly shown by an Asian-associated ancestry cluster in a later analysis. Earlier analysis looked at TCR beta V segments, and most were productive about 90% or about 30% of the time. A later analysis linked fewer than 20,000 TCR beta sequences to HLA alleles at 0.05 false discovery rate.

The PCR had 60 Vbeta and 13 Jbeta primers. The table came from immunoSEQ multiplex PCR; TCRdb's copy has only in-frame clones and leaves some out. The sample lists approximately 130,000 clones; roughly 80% were seen once. What was sequenced was PBMCs. The source of this sequence is a man younger than 40 in good health and CMV-seronegative.

CDR3 loop: CASSGQGVTYEQYF. In DNA, the CDR3 is TGTGCCAGCAGCGGACAGGGAGTGACCTACGAGCAGTACTTC. The chain couples TRBV9 to TRBJ2-7; 7 nucleotides align to TRBD1. CDR3 length equals 14 residues. Trimming cost V 3 bases and J 2 bases; bases outside gene matches: 5. Germline CDR1 SGDLS, CDR2 YYNGEE.